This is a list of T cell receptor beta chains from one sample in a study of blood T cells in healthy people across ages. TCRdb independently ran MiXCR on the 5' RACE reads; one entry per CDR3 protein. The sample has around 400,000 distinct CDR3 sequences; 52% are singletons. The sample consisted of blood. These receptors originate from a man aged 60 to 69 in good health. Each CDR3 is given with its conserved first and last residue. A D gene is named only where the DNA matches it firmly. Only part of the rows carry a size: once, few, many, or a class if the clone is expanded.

cdr3_nt: TGTGCCAGCAGCTTTTACACCCAAGAGACCCAGTACTTC
cdr3_aa: CASSFYTQETQYF
j_call: TRBJ2-5
d_call: -
v_call: TRBV7-2
clone_size: -

cdr3_nt: TGTGCCTGGAGTCAGATTACGGCCGGGACAGGGTATGGCAATGAGCAGTTCTTC
cdr3_aa: CAWSQITAGTGYGNEQFF
j_call: TRBJ2-1
d_call: TRBD1
v_call: TRBV30
clone_size: -

cdr3_nt: TGTGCCAGCAGCCTCGGGGCCAGAGAAACGCAGTATTTT
cdr3_aa: CASSLGARETQYF
j_call: TRBJ2-3
d_call: -
v_call: TRBV11-1
clone_size: few

cdr3_nt: TGTGCCAGCAGCCTAGACGGGGGGGAAAGCTATGGCTACACCTTC
cdr3_aa: CASSLDGGESYGYTF
j_call: TRBJ1-2
d_call: -
v_call: TRBV7-8
clone_size: -

cdr3_nt: TGTGCCAGCAGAGAGAGCCGTGCCGCGGGAGATAGGGATACGCAGTATTTT
cdr3_aa: CASRESRAAGDRDTQYF
j_call: TRBJ2-3
d_call: TRBD2
v_call: TRBV28
clone_size: -

cdr3_nt: TGTGCCAGCAGCGCCGGGACACCTTCTAATGAAAAACTGTTTTTT
cdr3_aa: CASSAGTPSNEKLFF
j_call: TRBJ1-4
d_call: -
v_call: TRBV7-2
clone_size: few

cdr3_nt: TGTGCCAGCAGAGATAAAGCGGGACTAGAAGGTACTGAAGCTTTCTTT
cdr3_aa: CASRDKAGLEGTEAFF
j_call: TRBJ1-1
d_call: -
v_call: TRBV12-3/TRBV12-4
clone_size: -

cdr3_nt: TGTGCCAGCAGCTTGGGAGCGGCGAATGAGCAGTACTTC
cdr3_aa: CASSLGAANEQYF
j_call: TRBJ2-7
d_call: -
v_call: TRBV5-6
clone_size: -

cdr3_nt: TGTGCCAGCAGCCTGACCGGGACACAAAACATTCAGTACTTC
cdr3_aa: CASSLTGTQNIQYF
j_call: TRBJ2-4
d_call: -
v_call: TRBV4-2
clone_size: few

cdr3_nt: TGTGCCAGCTCACCACTCCCACGACAGGGCGGCGAGGGAGCTTTCTTT
cdr3_aa: CASSPLPRQGGEGAFF
j_call: TRBJ1-1
d_call: TRBD1
v_call: TRBV18
clone_size: -

cdr3_nt: TGTGCCAGCAGCTCACCTAGCGGGAGGGAGAGAGTGGCCAAAAACATTCAGTACTTC
cdr3_aa: CASSSPSGRERVAKNIQYF
j_call: TRBJ2-4
d_call: TRBD2
v_call: TRBV7-2
clone_size: many

cdr3_nt: TGTGCCAGCAGCCCCCCCGGACAGGTTGTATTGAATGAGCAGTTCTTC
cdr3_aa: CASSPPGQVVLNEQFF
j_call: TRBJ2-1
d_call: TRBD1
v_call: TRBV14
clone_size: -

cdr3_nt: TGCAGCGTTGAATTTGTCACAGACTATGGCTACACCTTC
cdr3_aa: CSVEFVTDYGYTF
j_call: TRBJ1-2
d_call: -
v_call: TRBV29-1
clone_size: few

cdr3_nt: TGCAGTGCTAGAGATTCGGTTTGGAGTACAAACTATGGCTACACCTTC
cdr3_aa: CSARDSVWSTNYGYTF
j_call: TRBJ1-2
d_call: -
v_call: TRBV20-1
clone_size: -

cdr3_nt: TGCGCCAGCAGCTTTATTGGGAACACTGAAGCTTTCTTT
cdr3_aa: CASSFIGNTEAFF
j_call: TRBJ1-1
d_call: -
v_call: TRBV5-1
clone_size: -

cdr3_nt: TGTGCCAGCAGGGAGACAGGGACCTTCAATGAGCAGTTCTTC
cdr3_aa: CASRETGTFNEQFF
j_call: TRBJ2-1
d_call: TRBD1
v_call: TRBV28
clone_size: few

cdr3_nt: TGCAGCGTTGTAGTACCAGTACCAGAGACCCAGTACTTC
cdr3_aa: CSVVVPVPETQYF
j_call: TRBJ2-5
d_call: -
v_call: TRBV29-1
clone_size: -

cdr3_nt: TGCAGCGTTGAATTCGGACAAGAGACCCAGTACTTC
cdr3_aa: CSVEFGQETQYF
j_call: TRBJ2-5
d_call: -
v_call: TRBV29-1
clone_size: -

cdr3_nt: TGTGCCAGCAGTGACTCAGGACCAAGGATGGAAAAACTGTTTTTT
cdr3_aa: CASSDSGPRMEKLFF
j_call: TRBJ1-4
d_call: -
v_call: TRBV6-1
clone_size: -

cdr3_nt: TGCGCCAGCAGTGAGTCGATAGTTGATACGCAGTATTTT
cdr3_aa: CASSESIVDTQYF
j_call: TRBJ2-3
d_call: -
v_call: TRBV10-1
clone_size: few

cdr3_nt: TGCAGCTTTGGAGGCGGGGGCTCCTACAATGAGCAGTTCTTC
cdr3_aa: CSFGGGGSYNEQFF
j_call: TRBJ2-1
d_call: TRBD2
v_call: TRBV29-1
clone_size: few

cdr3_nt: TGTGCCAGCAGTTTGCTAGCGGGAGGTCTGGGGGCAGATACGCAGTATTTT
cdr3_aa: CASSLLAGGLGADTQYF
j_call: TRBJ2-3
d_call: TRBD2
v_call: TRBV28
clone_size: -

cdr3_nt: TGTGCCAGCAGCCCCCCCTCCAGGCCTTTGGTCGAGAGAGGCTACACCTTC
cdr3_aa: CASSPPSRPLVERGYTF
j_call: TRBJ1-2
d_call: -
v_call: TRBV25-1
clone_size: -

cdr3_nt: TGTGCCACCAGTACCACAGGGGGGGGAACAGATACGCAGTATTTT
cdr3_aa: CATSTTGGGTDTQYF
j_call: TRBJ2-3
d_call: -
v_call: TRBV24-1
clone_size: -

cdr3_nt: TGTGCCATCAGTGAGTCAGGCGACGTTAATTTGGATGGCTACACCTTC
cdr3_aa: CAISESGDVNLDGYTF
j_call: TRBJ1-2
d_call: -
v_call: TRBV10-3
clone_size: -

cdr3_nt: TGTGCCAGCAGTTTAAGTGGTGGGGCCAACGTCCTGACTTTC
cdr3_aa: CASSLSGGANVLTF
j_call: TRBJ2-6
d_call: -
v_call: TRBV12-3/TRBV12-4
clone_size: many

cdr3_nt: TGTGCCAGCAGCCAAACCTCGGACAGAGTCAATGGCTACACCTTC
cdr3_aa: CASSQTSDRVNGYTF
j_call: TRBJ1-2
d_call: -
v_call: TRBV3-1
clone_size: few

cdr3_nt: TGTGCCAGCTCACCGGGCGGCAGGACCACAGATACGCAGTATTTT
cdr3_aa: CASSPGGRTTDTQYF
j_call: TRBJ2-3
d_call: -
v_call: TRBV18
clone_size: -

cdr3_nt: TGTGCCAGCAGTTTGGTAGCGGGGTACGGGGATACGCAGTATTTT
cdr3_aa: CASSLVAGYGDTQYF
j_call: TRBJ2-3
d_call: TRBD2
v_call: TRBV12-3/TRBV12-4
clone_size: many

cdr3_nt: TGCGCCAGCAGCGCCGGACTAGCGCCTAGCACAGATACGCAGTATTTT
cdr3_aa: CASSAGLAPSTDTQYF
j_call: TRBJ2-3
d_call: TRBD2
v_call: TRBV5-1
clone_size: -

cdr3_nt: TGTGCCAGCCTTTCGGGGGCCTCCTGCGAGCAGTACTTC
cdr3_aa: CASLSGASCEQYF
j_call: TRBJ2-7
d_call: -
v_call: TRBV7-9
clone_size: once

cdr3_nt: TGTGCCAGCAGCGCGAACCCAACCGATACGCAGTATTTT
cdr3_aa: CASSANPTDTQYF
j_call: TRBJ2-3
d_call: -
v_call: TRBV2
clone_size: -

cdr3_nt: TGTGCCAGCAGTTCTTACAGGGATTACTATGGCTACACCTTC
cdr3_aa: CASSSYRDYYGYTF
j_call: TRBJ1-2
d_call: -
v_call: TRBV27
clone_size: many

cdr3_nt: TGTGCCAGCATCACAGGGGGCGGACTATCTGAAGCTTTCTTT
cdr3_aa: CASITGGGLSEAFF
j_call: TRBJ1-1
d_call: TRBD1
v_call: TRBV6-2/TRBV6-3
clone_size: -

cdr3_nt: TGCAGTGCTAGAGGCGGGGCAGCCACCTACGAGCAGTACTTC
cdr3_aa: CSARGGAATYEQYF
j_call: TRBJ2-7
d_call: -
v_call: TRBV20-1
clone_size: -

cdr3_nt: TGTGCCAGCCGCGCCCCTGGCTCTAGCGGGGGGGACGAGCAGTACTTC
cdr3_aa: CASRAPGSSGGDEQYF
j_call: TRBJ2-7
d_call: TRBD2
v_call: TRBV3-1
clone_size: -

cdr3_nt: TGCAGTGCAGGGCGTTCGGGGGCTACGCAGTATTTT
cdr3_aa: CSAGRSGATQYF
j_call: TRBJ2-3
d_call: -
v_call: TRBV20-1
clone_size: -

cdr3_nt: TGTGCCAGCAGCTTAGTCGGGGCGGGAGCCAGAGATACGCAGTATTTT
cdr3_aa: CASSLVGAGARDTQYF
j_call: TRBJ2-3
d_call: TRBD2
v_call: TRBV7-2
clone_size: -

cdr3_nt: TGTGCCAGCAGTTCTCCAGGGACTAGCGGGAGGAGCCGATCCACAGATACGCAGTATTTT
cdr3_aa: CASSSPGTSGRSRSTDTQYF
j_call: TRBJ2-3
d_call: TRBD2
v_call: TRBV28
clone_size: -

cdr3_nt: TGTGCCAGCAGTTCGGTCAAGCGGACTTACAATGAGCAGTACTTC
cdr3_aa: CASSSVKRTYNEQYF
j_call: TRBJ2-7
d_call: -
v_call: TRBV5-6
clone_size: -

cdr3_nt: TGTGCCAGCAGTCCGCAGCCCGCCAGGGAGCACTCCTACGAGCAGTACTTC
cdr3_aa: CASSPQPAREHSYEQYF
j_call: TRBJ2-7
d_call: -
v_call: TRBV27
clone_size: -

cdr3_nt: TGTGCCAGCAGCTTTACTCCGCAACCCACAGATACGCAGTATTTT
cdr3_aa: CASSFTPQPTDTQYF
j_call: TRBJ2-3
d_call: -
v_call: TRBV7-6
clone_size: -

cdr3_nt: TGTGCCAGCAGTTTCCGGGGCTCTGGCTACACCTTC
cdr3_aa: CASSFRGSGYTF
j_call: TRBJ1-2
d_call: -
v_call: TRBV28
clone_size: -

cdr3_nt: TGCAGTGCTAGTTCTGGGACAATAATCGCAGATACGCAGTATTTT
cdr3_aa: CSASSGTIIADTQYF
j_call: TRBJ2-3
d_call: -
v_call: TRBV20-1
clone_size: few

cdr3_nt: TGCGCCAGCAGCTTGGGGCCGGGGAACACTGAAGCTTTCTTT
cdr3_aa: CASSLGPGNTEAFF
j_call: TRBJ1-1
d_call: -
v_call: TRBV5-1
clone_size: -

cdr3_nt: TGCAGTGCTAGAGTTACCGGGACCGGGGGAGGCTACACCTTC
cdr3_aa: CSARVTGTGGGYTF
j_call: TRBJ1-2
d_call: -
v_call: TRBV20-1
clone_size: -

cdr3_nt: TGCAGTGCCCCACGCTTTAGCGGGGGGGCCAATGAGCAGTACTTC
cdr3_aa: CSAPRFSGGANEQYF
j_call: TRBJ2-4
d_call: TRBD2
v_call: TRBV20-1
clone_size: -

cdr3_nt: TGCAGTGCTAACGGACTAGCGGGAGCTTACGAGCAGTACTTC
cdr3_aa: CSANGLAGAYEQYF
j_call: TRBJ2-7
d_call: TRBD2
v_call: TRBV20-1
clone_size: -

cdr3_nt: TGTGCCACCAGCGTAACAGGGGGCCTGCAAGAGACCCAGTACTTC
cdr3_aa: CATSVTGGLQETQYF
j_call: TRBJ2-5
d_call: TRBD1
v_call: TRBV15
clone_size: -

cdr3_nt: TGCGCCAGCAGCGCGGGACAGTTCACAGATACGCAGTATTTT
cdr3_aa: CASSAGQFTDTQYF
j_call: TRBJ2-3
d_call: -
v_call: TRBV5-1
clone_size: -

cdr3_nt: TGCGCCAGCAGCTTGGACGGGGTGAACACTGAAGCTTTCTTT
cdr3_aa: CASSLDGVNTEAFF
j_call: TRBJ1-1
d_call: -
v_call: TRBV5-1
clone_size: -

cdr3_nt: TGTGCCAGCAGCAAAGTGGGAGCGGATTCCACAGATACGCAGTATTTT
cdr3_aa: CASSKVGADSTDTQYF
j_call: TRBJ2-3
d_call: -
v_call: TRBV21-1
clone_size: -

cdr3_nt: TGTGCCAGCAGCTCAACCCGATCAGAACAGTTCTTC
cdr3_aa: CASSSTRSEQFF
j_call: TRBJ2-1
d_call: -
v_call: TRBV7-8
clone_size: -

cdr3_nt: TGTGCCACCAGTGGAAGTACTCCCCCTGGGGCCAAAAACATTCAGTACTTC
cdr3_aa: CATSGSTPPGAKNIQYF
j_call: TRBJ2-4
d_call: -
v_call: TRBV24-1
clone_size: -